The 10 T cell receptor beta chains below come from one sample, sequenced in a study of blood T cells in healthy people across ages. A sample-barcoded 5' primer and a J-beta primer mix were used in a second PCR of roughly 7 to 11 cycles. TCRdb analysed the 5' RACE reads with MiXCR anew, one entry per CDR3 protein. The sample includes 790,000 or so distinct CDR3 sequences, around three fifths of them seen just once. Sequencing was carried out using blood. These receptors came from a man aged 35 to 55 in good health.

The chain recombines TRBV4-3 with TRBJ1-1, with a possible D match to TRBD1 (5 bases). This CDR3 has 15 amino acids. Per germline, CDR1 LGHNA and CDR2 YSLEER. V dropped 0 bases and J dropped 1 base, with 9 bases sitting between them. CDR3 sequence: CASSQDGTGNTEAFF. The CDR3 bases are TGCGCCAGCAGCCAAGATGGTACAGGGAACACTGAAGCTTTCTTT.

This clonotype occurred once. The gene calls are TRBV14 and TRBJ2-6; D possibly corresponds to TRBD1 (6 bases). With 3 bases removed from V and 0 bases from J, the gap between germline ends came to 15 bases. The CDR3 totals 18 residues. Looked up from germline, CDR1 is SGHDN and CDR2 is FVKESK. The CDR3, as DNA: TGTGCCAGCAGCCACCTCTCCTGGGACAACTCTGGGGCCAACGTCCTGACTTTC. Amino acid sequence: CASSHLSWDNSGANVLTF. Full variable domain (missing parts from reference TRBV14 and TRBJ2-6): EAGVTQFPSHSVIEKGQTVTLRCDPISGHDNLYWYRRVMGKEIKFLLHFVKESKQDESGMPNNRFLAERTGGTYSTLKVQPAELEDSGVYFCASSHLSWDNSGANVLTFGAGSRLTVL.

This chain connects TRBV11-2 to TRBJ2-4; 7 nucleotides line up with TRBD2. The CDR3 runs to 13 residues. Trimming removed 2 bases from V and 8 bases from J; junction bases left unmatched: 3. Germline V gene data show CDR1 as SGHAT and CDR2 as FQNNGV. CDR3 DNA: TGTGCCAGCAGCTTACCTGGGGGGGACATTCAGTACTTC. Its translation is CASSLPGGDIQYF.

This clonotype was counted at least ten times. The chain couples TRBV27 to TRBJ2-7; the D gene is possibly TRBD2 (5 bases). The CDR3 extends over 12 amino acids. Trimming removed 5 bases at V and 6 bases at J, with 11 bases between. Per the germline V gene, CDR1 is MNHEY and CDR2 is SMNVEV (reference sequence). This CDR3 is CASSRHRGEQYF. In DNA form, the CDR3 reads TGTGCCAGCAGTCGTCACCGGGGCGAGCAGTACTTC.

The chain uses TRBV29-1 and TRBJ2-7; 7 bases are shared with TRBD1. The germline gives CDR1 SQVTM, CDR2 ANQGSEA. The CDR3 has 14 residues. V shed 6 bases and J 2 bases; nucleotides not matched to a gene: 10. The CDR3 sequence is CSVFKGGSPYEQYF. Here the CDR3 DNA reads TGCAGCGTGTTCAAAGGGGGCTCCCCCTACGAGCAGTACTTC.

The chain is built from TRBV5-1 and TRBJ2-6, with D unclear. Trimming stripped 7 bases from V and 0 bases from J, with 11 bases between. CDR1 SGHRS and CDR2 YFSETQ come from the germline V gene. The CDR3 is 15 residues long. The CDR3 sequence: CASQTGNSGANVLTF. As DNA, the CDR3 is TGCGCCAGCCAGACGGGCAACTCTGGGGCCAACGTCCTGACTTTC.

CDR3 DNA: TGCAGCGTTGAGAGGGGGGACAGGCGAGGTAGGTCTCACTTATACGAGCAGTACTTC. Encoded protein: CSVERGDRRGRSHLYEQYF. V is TRBV29-1 and J is TRBJ2-7; TRBD1 agrees at 8 bases. This CDR3 has 19 residues. With V trimmed by 3 bases and J by 4 bases, 23 bases remained unmatched. The germline V gene encodes CDR1 SQVTM and CDR2 ANQGSEA.

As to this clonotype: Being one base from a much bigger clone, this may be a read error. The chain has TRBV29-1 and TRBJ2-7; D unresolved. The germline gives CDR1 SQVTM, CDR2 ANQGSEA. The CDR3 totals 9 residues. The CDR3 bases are TGCAGCCCGGTCTGCGAGCGGTACTTC. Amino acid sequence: CSPVCERYF.

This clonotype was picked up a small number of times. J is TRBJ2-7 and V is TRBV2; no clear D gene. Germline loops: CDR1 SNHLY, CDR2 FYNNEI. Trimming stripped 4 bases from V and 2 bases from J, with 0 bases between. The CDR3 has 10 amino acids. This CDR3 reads CASSAYEQYF. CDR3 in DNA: TGTGCCAGCAGTGCCTACGAGCAGTACTTC.

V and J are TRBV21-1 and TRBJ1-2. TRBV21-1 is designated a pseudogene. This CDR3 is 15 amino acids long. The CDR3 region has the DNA TGCGCCAGCAGCAAAATGAGACACCTTAACTATGGCTACACCTTC. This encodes CASSKMRHLNYGYTF.